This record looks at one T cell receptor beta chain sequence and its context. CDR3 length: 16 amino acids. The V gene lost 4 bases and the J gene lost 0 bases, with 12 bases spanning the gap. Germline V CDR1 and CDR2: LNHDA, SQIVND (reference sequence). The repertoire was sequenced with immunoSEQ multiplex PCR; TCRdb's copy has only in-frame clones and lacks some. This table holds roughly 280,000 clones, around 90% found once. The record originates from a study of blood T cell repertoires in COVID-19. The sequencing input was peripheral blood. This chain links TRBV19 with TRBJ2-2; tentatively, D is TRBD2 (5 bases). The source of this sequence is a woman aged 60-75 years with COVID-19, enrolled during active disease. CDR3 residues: CASSTRGGTNTGELFF. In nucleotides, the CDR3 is TGTGCCAGTAGTACTCGTGGAGGCACGAACACCGGGGAGCTGTTTTTT. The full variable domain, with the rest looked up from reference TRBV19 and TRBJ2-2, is DGGITQSPKYLFRKEGQNVTLSCEQNLNHDAMYWYRQDPGQGLRLIYYSQIVNDFQKGDIAEGYSVSREKKESFPLTVTSAQKNPTAFYLCASSTRGGTNTGELFFGEGSRLTVL.